Detailed here is one TCR beta chain. This clonotype was counted many times. Its recognized antigen is unknown. Per-base qualities were not stored, and no clone one base away is much larger. This record comes from a study of glioma-infiltrating T cells (dated by TCRdb to about 2016). Concerning the study at large: TCR alpha- and beta-chain repertoires were sequenced from glioma tissue, non-neoplastic brain tissue and matched peripheral blood mononuclear cells. Three low-grade glioma patients, several primary glioblastoma patients, and three non-glioma patients who contributed non-neoplastic brain tissue made up the paired cohort. To measure divergence between tissue and blood T-cell populations, each tissue-infiltrating repertoire was compared with the peripheral blood repertoire of the same patient. What the study reported, not specific to this receptor: Group comparisons were based on small numbers of patients: three non-neoplastic, three low-grade glioma and several glioblastoma patients. Tissue and blood shared very few CDR3 sequences, a result attributed to high CDR3 diversity and limited sampling. VJ-independent divergence between tissue and blood was found to be below expectation in non-neoplastic patients but above expectation in all gliomas, particularly low-grade gliomas.

TCR alpha and beta CDR3 regions were amplified with the iRepertoire nested amplicon-rescue multiplex PCR (arm-PCR) platform from RNA. The input for one-step reverse transcription and amplification was about 85-450 ng of tissue mRNA or PBMC total RNA. Following bead purification, Illumina adapters were added through a secondary multiplex PCR, and the libraries were then gel-purified between 200 and 400 bp. The libraries contained internal 6-nucleotide barcodes that were used for demultiplexing. Sequencing of the libraries was done on an Illumina MiSeq using 2x220 or 2x250 nucleotide paired-end reads. As for the authors' bioinformatics: Paired reads were merged using FLASH 1.2.11 and aligned with BWA-MEM to the GRCh37 human genome, and TRA and TRB reads were then extracted. An IMGT-derived reference of cassette sequences and CDR3 motifs, with pseudogenes included, was used for V and J assignment. Reads were translated in three frames, and productive CDR3s were defined by a C…FGXG motif without stop codons. Unique combinations of V-J cassette pair and CDR3 amino acid sequence were defined as clonotypes. Hamming distance filtering was applied to reads, with thresholds set by the sequence error rate of each sample in mapped regions. Starting from the raw public reads, TCRdb applied fastp trimming at Q25, assembled clones with MiXCR and retained in-frame beta chains. Identical CDR3 proteins give one entry, which carries the most common genes and DNA. TCRdb, not the original authors, processed these V and J calls. The sample table records approximately 110,000 distinct CDR3 sequences; roughly 25% of these occur just once. The ten largest clones capture roughly 15% of the sample.

At the junction V is shortened by 1 base and J by 6 bases, with 10 bases in between. From cysteine to phenylalanine, the CDR3 is 13 amino acids long. The kept DNA is CDR3 alone, 39 bases in frame from the first base. The germline V gene provides CDR1 ENHRY and CDR2 SYGVKD. This clonotype was sampled from a human donor with low-grade glioma or glioblastoma, undergoing nonglioma brain surgery, or in good health (not recorded which). The chain was built from TRBV10-3 and TRBJ2-7; TRBD1 is a possible D gene, resting on 6 matching bases. Sequenced input: glioma tissue, nonneoplastic brain tissue, or PBMCs (not recorded which). The CDR3: CAISEYREAEQYF. The sequenced DNA: TGTGCCATCAGTGAGTACAGGGAAGCCGAGCAGTACTTC.